The 27 T cell receptor beta chains in this list originate from one sample, sequenced in a study of blood T cell repertoires in COVID-19. TCRdb keeps only in-frame clones here, not all; method: immunoSEQ multiplex PCR. The sample records approximately 150,000 clones, 65% to 80% being singletons. The sample consisted of peripheral blood. These receptors all stem from a man in his fifties or sixties with acute or convalescent COVID-19.

This clone was counted between two and nine times. The chain recombines TRBV2 with TRBJ2-2; possible D gene TRBD1, 5 bases. CDR1 and CDR2 (germline): SNHLY, FYNNEI. V lost 6 bases to trimming and J lost 1 base, with 9 bases between them. The CDR3 length is 14 residues. The DNA of the CDR3 is TGTGCCAGCAGGCCCCAGGGGAACACCGGGGAGCTGTTTTTT. This gives the protein CASRPQGNTGELFF.

J is TRBJ2-7 and V is TRBV5-1, with a possible D match to TRBD2 (6 bases). Germline CDR1 and CDR2: SGHRS and YFSETQ. The V end was cut by 4 bases, the J end by 11 bases, with 22 bases between. This CDR3 has 14 amino acids. Here the CDR3 DNA reads TGCGCCAGCAGCCCGGGACTCCAACTCGCCTACAAGTACTTC. This encodes CASSPGLQLAYKYF.

The chain is built from TRBV4-2 and TRBJ1-6; TRBD1 aligns across 9 bases. Germline lookup yields CDR1 LGHNA and CDR2 YNFKEQ. CDR3 length: 15 residues. Trimming cost V 0 bases and J 10 bases; bases outside gene matches: 4. CDR3 bases: TGTGCCAGCAGCCAAGAGAGGGACAGGGACTCACCCCTCCACTTT. It codes for CASSQERDRDSPLHF.

Here the CDR3 DNA reads TGCGCCAGCAGGACTAGCGGGGGGGTTAACACCGGGGAGCTGTTTTTT. It codes for CASRTSGGVNTGELFF. This rearrangement joins TRBV10-2 to TRBJ2-2, with TRBD2 matching over 14 bases. The CDR3 has 16 residues. Trimming removed 6 bases from V and 2 bases from J; junction bases left unmatched: 2. Looked up from germline, CDR1 is WSHSY and CDR2 is SAAADI.

This chain joins TRBV19 and TRBJ1-5; D unresolved. Germline V gene sequence: CDR1 LNHDA, CDR2 SQIVND (reference sequence). The CDR3 extends over 13 amino acids. The V end was cut by 2 bases, the J end by 3 bases, with 5 bases between. CDR3 in amino acids: CASSIQINQPQHF. As DNA, the CDR3 is TGTGCCAGTAGTATACAGATCAATCAGCCCCAGCATTTT.

This sequence joins TRBV6-5 and TRBJ2-7, with 13 nucleotides matching TRBD2. Per the germline V gene, CDR1 is MNHEY and CDR2 is SVGAGI. This CDR3 contains 14 residues. Losses at the gene ends were 7 bases for V and 3 bases for J; bases not matched to a gene: 3. The CDR3 DNA is TGTGCCAGCATTACTAGCGGGGGGGTCTACGAGCAGTACTTC. This encodes CASITSGGVYEQYF.

The V and J genes are TRBV5-4 and TRBJ2-7, with 11 bases fitting TRBD1. CDR1 SGHNT and CDR2 YYREEE come from the germline V gene (reference sequence). This CDR3 spans 13 amino acids. Trimming cost V 4 bases and J 6 bases; bases outside gene matches: 3. Written as DNA, the CDR3 is TGTGCCAGCAGCCGAGGGACAGGGGGCGAGCAGTACGTC. As protein: CASSRGTGGEQYV.

The chain links TRBV7-9 to TRBJ2-3; maybe TRBD1 (5 bases). Trimming cost V 5 bases and J 0 bases, with 12 bases left between them. The CDR3 runs 15 residues. Germline values: CDR1 SEHNR, CDR2 FQNEAQ (reference sequence). CDR3 DNA: TGTGCCAGCAGCATAAAGGGGCGCAGCACAGATACGCAGTATTTT. Its protein is CASSIKGRSTDTQYF.

The chain carries TRBV15 and TRBJ1-4; D may be TRBD1 (5 bases). This CDR3 is built from 15 residues. CDR1 is LNHNV, CDR2 YYDKDF, per germline (reference sequence). V lost 5 bases, J lost 1 base, and 11 bases lay in between. The CDR3 coding sequence is TGTGCCACCAGCCTCCCGGGGGGAACTAATGAAAAACTGTTTTTT. Translation: CATSLPGGTNEKLFF.

This clone was seen many times. The chain links TRBV27 to TRBJ1-5; tentatively, D is TRBD1 (6 bases). CDR3 length equals 16 residues. Germline V CDR1 and CDR2: MNHEY, SMNVEV (reference sequence). Trimming removed 5 bases from V and 0 bases from J, with 14 bases in between. For the CDR3, the DNA is TGTGCCAGCAGTCTCGACTGGACAGATAGCAATCAGCCCCAGCATTTT. It yields the protein CASSLDWTDSNQPQHF.

The chain joins TRBV9 to TRBJ2-1, with 10 bases fitting TRBD2. After removal of 1 base from V and 0 bases from J, the junction contained 1 base not matched to a gene. This CDR3 region has 16 residues. Germline loops: CDR1 SGDLS, CDR2 YYNGEE. For the CDR3, the DNA is TGTGCCAGCAGCGTAAGCGGGGGGGCCTCCTACAATGAGCAGTTCTTC. Amino acid sequence: CASSVSGGASYNEQFF.

V gene TRBV14 combines with J gene TRBJ2-7, with D uncertain. The V end was cut by 3 bases, the J end by 3 bases, with 15 bases between. Germline V gives CDR1 SGHDN, CDR2 FVKESK. The CDR3 is 15 residues long. The CDR3 nucleotides are TGTGCCAGCAGCCAGGTTAATCTCCGCGACTACGAGCAGTACTTC. It codes for CASSQVNLRDYEQYF. The whole variable domain, remainder taken from reference TRBV14 and TRBJ2-7, is EAGVTQFPSHSVIEKGQTVTLRCDPISGHDNLYWYRRVMGKEIKFLLHFVKESKQDESGMPNNRFLAERTGGTYSTLKVQPAELEDSGVYFCASSQVNLRDYEQYFGPGTRLTVT.

The chain recombines TRBV12-3 or TRBV12-4 with TRBJ2-7; tentatively, D is TRBD1 (6 bases). The CDR3 spans 12 residues. The V and J ends lost 4 bases and 6 bases respectively, with 10 bases between them. CDR3 DNA sequence: TGTGCCAGCAGTTCCACAGGGTTCGAGCAGTACTTC. Protein sequence: CASSSTGFEQYF.

This sequence joins TRBV11-2 and TRBJ2-3, with a weak D call TRBD1 (6 bases). Germline values: CDR1 SGHAT, CDR2 FQNNGV. V was clipped by 2 bases and J by 0 bases, with 12 bases between them. CDR3 length: 16 residues. The CDR3 spells CASSLHLQGSTDTQYF. Here the CDR3 DNA reads TGTGCCAGCAGCTTACATTTACAGGGAAGCACAGATACGCAGTATTTT.

This clone has a single count. The chain uses TRBV30 and TRBJ2-5; 7 nucleotides line up with TRBD1. The germline V gene has CDR1 GTSNPN and CDR2 SVGIG (reference sequence). The CDR3 runs to 13 residues. The junction had 6 bases not matched to a gene; V was cut back by 5 bases and J by 3 bases. CDR3 nucleotides: TGTGCCTGGGGAAGGACAGGTAAAGAGACCCAGTACTTC. Translating gives CAWGRTGKETQYF. Drawing the rest from reference TRBV30 and TRBJ2-5, the complete variable domain is SQTIHQWPATLVQPVGSPLSLECTVEGTSNPNLYWYRQAAGRGLQLLFYSVGIGQISSEVPQNLSASRPQDRQFILSSKKLLLSDSGFYLCAWGRTGKETQYFGPGTRLLVL.

This clone was observed a single time. Here the CDR3 reads CASRGGEGNNSPLHF. CDR3 DNA: TGCGCCAGCAGAGGAGGGGAAGGAAATAATTCACCCCTCCACTTT. The chain couples TRBV5-1 to TRBJ1-6; perhaps TRBD1 as D (5 bases). Germline V lookup: CDR1 SGHRS, CDR2 YFSETQ. V was trimmed by 5 bases and J by 5 bases, leaving 14 bases between them. CDR3 length equals 15 residues.

As to this clone: This sample includes further DNA sequences coding for the same CDR3. J is TRBJ1-2 and V is TRBV20-1; perhaps TRBD1 as D (6 bases). Trimming took 2 bases from V and 6 from J, leaving 7 bases between them. Germline V gene sequence: CDR1 DFQATT, CDR2 SNEGSKA (reference sequence). The CDR3 is 11 amino acids. Here the CDR3 reads CSARSGDGYTF. In DNA, the CDR3 is TGCAGTGCTAGATCAGGGGATGGCTACACCTTC.

This clone was seen a handful of times. This rearrangement joins TRBV11-2 to TRBJ1-1, with 9 bases lining up with TRBD1. The CDR3 runs 18 residues. V was pared by 5 bases and J by 0 bases, with 13 bases of the junction left unmatched. The germline V gene has CDR1 SGHAT and CDR2 FQNNGV. The CDR3 is CASSHRYAGTGLNTEAFF. In nucleotides, the CDR3 is TGTGCCAGCAGCCACCGATACGCCGGGACAGGGCTGAACACTGAAGCTTTCTTT.

The rearrangement joins TRBV18 to TRBJ1-1, with D possibly TRBD1 on 6 matching bases. With 4 bases removed from V and 5 bases from J, the gap between germline ends came to 17 bases. The germline gives CDR1 KGHSH, CDR2 LQKENI. This CDR3 region has 15 residues. CDR3 in amino acids: CASSLRAGESTEAFF. As DNA, the CDR3 is TGTGCCAGCTCACTGAGAGCAGGGGAGAGTACTGAAGCTTTCTTT.

CDR3 amino acids: CAWSVTGLEQFF. DNA for the CDR3: TGTGCCTGGAGTGTAACGGGACTTGAACAGTTCTTC. V is TRBV30 and J is TRBJ2-1; the D gene is possibly TRBD2 (6 bases). CDR3 length equals 12 residues. Trimming took 0 bases from V and 13 from J, leaving 13 bases between them. Looked up from germline, CDR1 is GTSNPN and CDR2 is SVGIG (reference sequence). Together with reference TRBV30 and TRBJ2-1, the CDR3 gives the full variable domain: SQTIHQWPATLVQPVGSPLSLECTVEGTSNPNLYWYRQAAGRGLQLLFYSVGIGQISSEVPQNLSASRPQDRQFILSSKKLLLSDSGFYLCAWSVTGLEQFFGPGTRLTVL.

This clone occurred a few times. The CDR3 nucleotides read TGTGCCAGCAGCTCTTCCTTGACACTGTACCAAGAGACCCAGTACTTC. Its translation: CASSSSLTLYQETQYF. This rearrangement joins TRBV7-9 to TRBJ2-5; D is ambiguous. V was trimmed by 4 bases and J by 0 bases, leaving 15 bases between them. The CDR3 spans 16 residues. CDR1 is SEHNR and CDR2 is FQNEAQ in the germline V gene (reference sequence). The whole variable domain, filled in from reference TRBV7-9 and TRBJ2-5, reads DTGVSQNPRHKITKRGQNVTFRCDPISEHNRLYWYRQTLGQGPEFLTYFQNEAQLEKSRLLSDRFSAERPKGSFSTLEIQRTEQGDSAMYLCASSSSLTLYQETQYFGPGTRLLVL.

The table lists this clone with many counts. This chain links TRBV5-1 with TRBJ2-7, with D possibly TRBD2 on 7 matching bases. Germline values: CDR1 SGHRS, CDR2 YFSETQ. Trimming removed 3 bases from V and 5 bases from J, with 18 bases in between. This CDR3 has 15 amino acids. CDR3 DNA: TGCGCCAGCAGCTACGGGCAGGGGACTATGAACGAGCAGTACGTC. Encoded protein: CASSYGQGTMNEQYV.

V gene TRBV28 combines with J gene TRBJ1-2, with 7 positions matching TRBD1. The junction had 8 bases not matched to a gene; V was cut back by 6 bases and J by 4 bases. The CDR3 runs 14 residues. The germline V gene has CDR1 MDHEN and CDR2 SYDVKM. CDR3: CASRRVGGGYGYTF. The CDR3 region has the DNA TGTGCCAGCAGACGGGTAGGGGGCGGCTATGGCTACACCTTC.

The V call is TRBV4-1, the J call TRBJ1-6; D is unclear. Germline CDR1 is MGHRA and CDR2 is YSYEKL. V was pared by 3 bases and J by 7 bases, with 13 bases between. The CDR3 contains 15 residues. DNA of the CDR3: TGCGCCAGCAGCCATACGGAGGACCCCAATTCACCCCTCCACTTT. This sequence encodes CASSHTEDPNSPLHF.

The chain links TRBV2 to TRBJ2-3; TRBD2 aligns across 12 bases. The V segment lost 6 bases and the J segment 1 base; nucleotides outside the gene matches: 23. Germline V gene data show CDR1 as SNHLY and CDR2 as FYNNEI. The CDR3 consists of 22 residues. The CDR3 DNA reads TGTGCCAGCAGCGCGGACAGGGGAACAAGCCTAGCGGGGGGGCGAGGCACAGATACGCAGTATTTT. Residues: CASSADRGTSLAGGRGTDTQYF.

V gene TRBV11-2 combines with J gene TRBJ2-1; D gene ambiguous. Looked up from germline, CDR1 is SGHAT and CDR2 is FQNNGV. The length of the CDR3 is 11 residues. Between the trimmed V and J ends, which lost 5 bases and 5 bases, there was a span of 4 bases. CDR3 protein: CASSRDNEQFF. DNA for the CDR3: TGTGCCAGCAGCCGGGACAATGAGCAGTTCTTC.

This clone was recorded a few times. The chain links TRBV11-2 to TRBJ2-3; no reliable D call. Trimming stripped 5 bases from V and 0 bases from J, with 12 bases between. CDR1 is SGHAT and CDR2 is FQNNGV in the germline V gene. The CDR3 is 15 residues long. CDR3 sequence (DNA): TGTGCCAGCAGCCTACTCGCTCCCAGCACAGATACGCAGTATTTT. Translation: CASSLLAPSTDTQYF.